Sequencing of this T cell receptor beta chain was carried out in a study of OX40 agonist ivuxolimab in advanced cancers. Assay: immunoSEQ multiplex PCR; the TCRdb copy retains only in-frame clones and omits some. The repertoire includes roughly 65,000 clones, roughly nine tenths of them detected once, and 0.25% to 0.3% sits in the top ten. The sequencing here drew on CD4+ or CD8+ T cells sorted from blood, taken in a trial of the OX40 agonist ivuxolimab. The receptor's source is an adult with an advanced solid tumor such as melanoma, head and neck, liver or kidney cancer.

The CDR3 region is CASRPGQGLGEQFF. The DNA of the CDR3 is TGTGCCAGCAGGCCGGGACAGGGATTGGGTGAGCAGTTCTTC. This chain links TRBV6-5 with TRBJ2-1; 9 positions agree with TRBD1. The V gene's germline CDR1 is MNHEY and CDR2 SVGAGI. The V and J ends lost 6 bases and 9 bases, in that order; junction bases with no gene match: 9. This CDR3 spans 14 amino acids.